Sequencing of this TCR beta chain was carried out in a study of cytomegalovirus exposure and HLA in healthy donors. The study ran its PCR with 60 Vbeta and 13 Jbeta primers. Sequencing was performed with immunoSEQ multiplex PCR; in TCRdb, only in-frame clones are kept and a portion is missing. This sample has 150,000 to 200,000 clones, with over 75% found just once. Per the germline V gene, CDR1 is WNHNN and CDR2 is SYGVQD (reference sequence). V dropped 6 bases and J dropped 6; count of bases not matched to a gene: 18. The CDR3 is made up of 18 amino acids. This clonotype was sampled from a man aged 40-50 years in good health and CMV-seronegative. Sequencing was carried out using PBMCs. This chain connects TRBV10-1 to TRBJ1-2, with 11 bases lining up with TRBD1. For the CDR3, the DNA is TGCGCCAGCAGGGGGTGGGACAGGGGGGCGAAAATAGGGAATGGCTACACCTTC. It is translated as CASRGWDRGAKIGNGYTF.